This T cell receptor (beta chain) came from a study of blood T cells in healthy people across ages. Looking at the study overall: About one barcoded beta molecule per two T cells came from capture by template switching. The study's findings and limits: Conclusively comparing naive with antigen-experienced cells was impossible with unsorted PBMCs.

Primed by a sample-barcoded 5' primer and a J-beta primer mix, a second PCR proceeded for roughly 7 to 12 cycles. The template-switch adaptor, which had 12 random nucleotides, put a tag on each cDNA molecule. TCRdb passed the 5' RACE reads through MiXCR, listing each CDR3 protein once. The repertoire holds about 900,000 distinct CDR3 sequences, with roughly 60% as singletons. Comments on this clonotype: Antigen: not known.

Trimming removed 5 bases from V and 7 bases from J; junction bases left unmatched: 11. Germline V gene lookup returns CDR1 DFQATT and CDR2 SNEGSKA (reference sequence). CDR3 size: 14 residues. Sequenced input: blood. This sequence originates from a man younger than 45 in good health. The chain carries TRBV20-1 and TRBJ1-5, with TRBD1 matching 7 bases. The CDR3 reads CSAPGTEQWQPQHF. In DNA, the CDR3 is TGCAGTGCTCCGGGGACAGAACAATGGCAGCCCCAGCATTTT.